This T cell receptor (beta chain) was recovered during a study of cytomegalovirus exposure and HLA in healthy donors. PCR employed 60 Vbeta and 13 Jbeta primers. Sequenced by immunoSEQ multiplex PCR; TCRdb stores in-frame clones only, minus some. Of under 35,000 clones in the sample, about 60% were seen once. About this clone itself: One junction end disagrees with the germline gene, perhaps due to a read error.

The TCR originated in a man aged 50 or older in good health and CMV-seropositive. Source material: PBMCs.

In nucleotides, the CDR3 is TGTGCCAGCAGTTATAGACAGTCCTACGAACAGTACTTC. Amino acid sequence: CASSYRQSYEQYF. The chain has TRBV6-6 and TRBJ2-7, with TRBD1 as a possible D gene (5 bases). Germline V lookup: CDR1 MNHNY, CDR2 SVGAGI (reference sequence). This CDR3 has 13 amino acids.